The clone carrying this T cell receptor beta chain was observed many times. A much more abundant neighbour one base away suggests this may be a read error. Germline lookup yields CDR1 SEHNR and CDR2 FQNEAQ (reference sequence). Trimming stripped 5 bases from V and 11 bases from J, with 21 bases between. The CDR3 runs 14 residues. Through a sample-barcoded 5' primer and a J-beta primer mix, a second PCR was run for roughly 7 to 12 cycles. TCRdb called the 5' RACE reads again in MiXCR, with one record for every CDR3 protein. The sample includes some 800,000 distinct CDR3 sequences, about 42% of them seen just once. These data originate in a study of blood T cells in healthy people across ages.

The V call is TRBV7-9, the J call TRBJ2-5; D could derive from TRBD1 or TRBD2 (7 bases each). Sequencing used blood. The receptor comes from a man aged 55 to 70 in good health. The CDR3 coding sequence is TGTGCCAGCAGCCCCAGGGGGGGAGAGGATGAGCAGTACTTC. As protein: CASSPRGGEDEQYF.